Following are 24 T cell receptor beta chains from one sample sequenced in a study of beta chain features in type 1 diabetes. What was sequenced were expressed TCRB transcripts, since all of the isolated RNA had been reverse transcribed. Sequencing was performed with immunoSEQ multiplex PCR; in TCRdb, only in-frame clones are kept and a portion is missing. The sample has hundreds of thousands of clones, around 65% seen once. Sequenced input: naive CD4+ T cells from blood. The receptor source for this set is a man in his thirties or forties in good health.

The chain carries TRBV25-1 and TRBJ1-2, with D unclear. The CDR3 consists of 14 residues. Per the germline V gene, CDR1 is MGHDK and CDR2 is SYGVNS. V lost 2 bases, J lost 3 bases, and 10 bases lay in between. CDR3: CASSERSRDYGYTF. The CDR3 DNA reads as TGTGCCAGCAGTGAAAGGTCGAGGGACTATGGCTACACCTTC.

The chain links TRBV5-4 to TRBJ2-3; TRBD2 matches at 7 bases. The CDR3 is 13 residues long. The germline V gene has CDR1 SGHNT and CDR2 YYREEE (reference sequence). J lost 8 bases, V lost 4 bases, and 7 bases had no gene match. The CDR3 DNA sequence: TGTGCCAGCAGCCCAAGGGAGGGCGGTACGCAGTATTTT. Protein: CASSPREGGTQYF.

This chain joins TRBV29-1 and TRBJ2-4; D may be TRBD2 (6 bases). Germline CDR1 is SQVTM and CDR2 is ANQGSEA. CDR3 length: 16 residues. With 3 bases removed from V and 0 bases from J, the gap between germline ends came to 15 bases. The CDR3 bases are TGCAGCGTTGAGCTGGACTATTCTCTAGCCAAAAACATTCAGTACTTC. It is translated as CSVELDYSLAKNIQYF.

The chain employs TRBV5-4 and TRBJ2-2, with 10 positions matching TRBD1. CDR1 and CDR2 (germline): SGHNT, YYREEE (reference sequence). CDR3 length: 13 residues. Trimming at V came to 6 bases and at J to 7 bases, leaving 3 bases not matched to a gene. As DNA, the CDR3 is TGTGCCAGCACTGGGACAGGGGTCGGGGAGCTGTTTTTT. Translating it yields CASTGTGVGELFF.

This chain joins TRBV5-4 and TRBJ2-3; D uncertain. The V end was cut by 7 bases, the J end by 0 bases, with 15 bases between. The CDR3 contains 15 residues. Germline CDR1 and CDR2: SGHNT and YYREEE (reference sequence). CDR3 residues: CASWLELLSTDTQYF. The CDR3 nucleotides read TGTGCCAGCTGGCTGGAACTACTTAGCACAGATACGCAGTATTTT.

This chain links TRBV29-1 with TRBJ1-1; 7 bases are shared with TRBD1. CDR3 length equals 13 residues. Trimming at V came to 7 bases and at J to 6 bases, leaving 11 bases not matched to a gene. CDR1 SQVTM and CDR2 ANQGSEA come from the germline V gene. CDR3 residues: CSAPRPGGAEAFF. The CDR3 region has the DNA TGCAGCGCCCCCCGCCCAGGGGGAGCTGAAGCTTTCTTT.

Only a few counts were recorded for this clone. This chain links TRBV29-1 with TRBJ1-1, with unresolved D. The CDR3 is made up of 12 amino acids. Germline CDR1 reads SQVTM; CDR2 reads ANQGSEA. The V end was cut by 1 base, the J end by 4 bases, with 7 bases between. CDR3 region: CSVEGFATEAFF. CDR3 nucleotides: TGCAGCGTTGAAGGGTTCGCCACTGAAGCTTTCTTT.

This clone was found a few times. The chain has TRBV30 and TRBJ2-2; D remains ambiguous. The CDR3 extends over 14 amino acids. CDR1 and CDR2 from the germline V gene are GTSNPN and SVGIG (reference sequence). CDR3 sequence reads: CAVVPDTHTGELFF. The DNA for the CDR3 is TGTGCTGTAGTGCCTGACACCCACACCGGGGAGCTGTTTTTT.

The CDR3 DNA sequence: TGCAGTGCTAGAGATCGAAAGACCCAGTACTTC. It yields the protein CSARDRKTQYF. This chain uses TRBV20-1 with TRBJ2-5, with D hard to call. V shed 0 bases and J shed 6 bases, with 5 bases lying between them. CDR1 and CDR2 from the germline V gene are DFQATT and SNEGSKA (reference sequence). The CDR3 contains 11 residues.

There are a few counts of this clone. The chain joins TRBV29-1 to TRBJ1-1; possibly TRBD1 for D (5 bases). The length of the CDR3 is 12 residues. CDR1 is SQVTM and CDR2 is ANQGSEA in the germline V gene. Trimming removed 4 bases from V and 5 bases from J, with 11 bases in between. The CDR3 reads CSVVRVRTEAFF. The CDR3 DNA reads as TGCAGCGTTGTCAGGGTGCGGACTGAAGCTTTCTTT.

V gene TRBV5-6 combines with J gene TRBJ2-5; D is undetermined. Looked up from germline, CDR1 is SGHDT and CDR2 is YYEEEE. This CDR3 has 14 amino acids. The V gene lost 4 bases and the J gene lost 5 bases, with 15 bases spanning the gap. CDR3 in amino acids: CASSLSLGGETQYF. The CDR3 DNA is TGTGCCAGCAGCCTGAGCTTGGGTGGGGAGACCCAGTACTTC.

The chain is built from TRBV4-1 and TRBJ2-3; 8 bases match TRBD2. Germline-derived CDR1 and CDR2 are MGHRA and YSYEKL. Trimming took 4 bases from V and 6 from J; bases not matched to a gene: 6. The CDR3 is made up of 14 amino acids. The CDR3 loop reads CASSRTGGMDTQYF. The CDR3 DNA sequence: TGCGCCAGCAGCCGAACGGGGGGGATGGATACGCAGTATTTT.

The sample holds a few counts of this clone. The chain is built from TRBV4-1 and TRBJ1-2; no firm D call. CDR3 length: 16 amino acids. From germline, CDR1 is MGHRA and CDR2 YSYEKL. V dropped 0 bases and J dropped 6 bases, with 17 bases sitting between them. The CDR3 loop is CASSQDVRPKLDGYTF. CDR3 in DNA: TGCGCCAGCAGCCAAGATGTAAGGCCGAAACTGGATGGCTACACCTTC.

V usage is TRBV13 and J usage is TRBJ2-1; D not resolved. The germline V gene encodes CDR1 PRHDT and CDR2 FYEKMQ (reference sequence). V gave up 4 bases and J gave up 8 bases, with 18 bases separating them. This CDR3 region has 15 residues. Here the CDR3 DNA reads TGTGCCAGCAGCTCTTGGGTCACAACGAAGGATGAGCAGTTCTTC. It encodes CASSSWVTTKDEQFF. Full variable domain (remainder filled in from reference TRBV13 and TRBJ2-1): AAGVIQSPRHLIKEKRETATLKCYPIPRHDTVYWYQQGPGQDPQFLISFYEKMQSDKGSIPDRFSAQQFSDYHSELNMSSLELGDSALYFCASSSWVTTKDEQFFGPGTRLTVL.

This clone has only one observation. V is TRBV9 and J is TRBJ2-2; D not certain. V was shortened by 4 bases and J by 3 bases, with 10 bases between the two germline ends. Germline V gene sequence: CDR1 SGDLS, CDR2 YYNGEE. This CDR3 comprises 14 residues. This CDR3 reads CASSLTRHTGELFF. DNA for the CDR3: TGTGCCAGCAGCCTGACACGACACACCGGGGAGCTGTTTTTT.

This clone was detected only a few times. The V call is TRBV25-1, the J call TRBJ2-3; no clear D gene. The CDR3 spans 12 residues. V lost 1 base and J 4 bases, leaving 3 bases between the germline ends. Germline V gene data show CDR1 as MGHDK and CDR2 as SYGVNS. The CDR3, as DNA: TGTGCCAGCAGTGAATCGTCAGATACGCAGTATTTT. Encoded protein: CASSESSDTQYF.

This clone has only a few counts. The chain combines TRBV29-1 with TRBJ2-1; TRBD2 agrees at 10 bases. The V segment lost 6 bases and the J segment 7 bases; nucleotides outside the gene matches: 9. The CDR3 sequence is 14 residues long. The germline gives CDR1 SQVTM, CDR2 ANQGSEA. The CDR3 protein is CSVAALAGVNEQFF. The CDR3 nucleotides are TGCAGCGTCGCGGCCCTAGCGGGAGTGAATGAGCAGTTCTTC.

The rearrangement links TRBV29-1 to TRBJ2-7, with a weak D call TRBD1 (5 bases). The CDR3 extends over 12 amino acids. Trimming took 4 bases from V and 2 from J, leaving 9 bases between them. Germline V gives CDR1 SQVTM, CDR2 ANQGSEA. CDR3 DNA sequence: TGCAGCGTTGGATGGGGCCCCTACGAGCAGTACTTC. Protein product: CSVGWGPYEQYF.

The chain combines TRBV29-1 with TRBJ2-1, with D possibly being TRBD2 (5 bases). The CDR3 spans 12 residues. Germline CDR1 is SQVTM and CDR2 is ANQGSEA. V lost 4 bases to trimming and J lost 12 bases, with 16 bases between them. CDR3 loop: CSVADLVRGQFF. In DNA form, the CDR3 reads TGCAGCGTTGCGGACTTGGTACGGGGGCAGTTCTTC.

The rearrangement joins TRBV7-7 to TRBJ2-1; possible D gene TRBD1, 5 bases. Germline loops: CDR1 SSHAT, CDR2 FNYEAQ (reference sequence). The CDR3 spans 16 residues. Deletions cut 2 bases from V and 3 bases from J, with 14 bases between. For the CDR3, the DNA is TGTGCCAGCAGCTTACTGTTTTCGACAGACTACAATGAGCAGTTCTTC. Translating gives CASSLLFSTDYNEQFF.

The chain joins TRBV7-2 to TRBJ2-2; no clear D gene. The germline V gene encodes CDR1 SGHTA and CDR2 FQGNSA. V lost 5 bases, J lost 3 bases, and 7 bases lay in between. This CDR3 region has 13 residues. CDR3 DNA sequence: TGTGCCAGCAGCACAACGTACACCGGGGAGCTGTTTTTT. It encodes CASSTTYTGELFF.

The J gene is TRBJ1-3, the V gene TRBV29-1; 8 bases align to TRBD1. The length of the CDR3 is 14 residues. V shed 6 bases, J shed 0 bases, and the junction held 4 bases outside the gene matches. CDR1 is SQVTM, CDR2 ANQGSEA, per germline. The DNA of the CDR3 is TGCAGCGTCCTTACAGGGGGCTCTGGAAACACCATATATTTT. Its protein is CSVLTGGSGNTIYF.

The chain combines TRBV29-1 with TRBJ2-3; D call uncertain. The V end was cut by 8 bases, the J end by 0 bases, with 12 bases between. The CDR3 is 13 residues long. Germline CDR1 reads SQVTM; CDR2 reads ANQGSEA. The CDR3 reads CSLRELSTDTQYF. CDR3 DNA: TGCAGCCTAAGGGAACTTAGCACAGATACGCAGTATTTT.

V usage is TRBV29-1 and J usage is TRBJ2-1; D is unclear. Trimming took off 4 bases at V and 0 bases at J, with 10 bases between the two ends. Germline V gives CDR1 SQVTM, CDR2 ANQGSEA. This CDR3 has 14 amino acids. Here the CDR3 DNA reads TGCAGCGTTGTCGGGTGGAGCTCCTACAATGAGCAGTTCTTC. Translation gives CSVVGWSSYNEQFF.